The entry that follows covers one TCR beta chain sequence. The PCR used 60 Vbeta and 13 Jbeta primers. Produced via immunoSEQ multiplex PCR; TCRdb's table is partial and in-frame only. The sample consists of about 160,000 clones, around three quarters of them appearing once. This CDR3 has 17 residues. Germline loops: CDR1 SGHDT, CDR2 YYEEEE. The ends were cut back, 0 bases at V and 7 bases at J, with 20 bases in the middle. This entry belongs to a study of cytomegalovirus exposure and HLA in healthy donors. V and J are TRBV5-6 and TRBJ2-1, with TRBD1 as a possible D gene (5 bases). The source is a man aged 35 to 55 in good health and CMV-seropositive. Material for sequencing was PBMCs. CDR3 DNA sequence: TGTGCCAGCAGCTTGGCCACCAGGGAAGCAGCCTTAAATGAGCAGTTCTTC. This sequence encodes CASSLATREAALNEQFF.